This TCR beta chain appears in the sequencing data of a study of tumor-infiltrating lymphocytes in primary liver carcinoma. The overall study: The patients comprised men and women between the ages of 30 and 69 years. Sequenced samples came back with roughly 3.5 to 8 million productive TCRbeta reads, and the counts looked alike across tissue types.

Study-wide points: It was in tumors, not blood, that the top-250-clone fraction was significantly higher (p = 0.039).

Unsorted whole blood supplied the RNA, and germline DNA was extracted too. Details on this clonotype: Its antigen is unidentified. Germline is not matched at one junction end, which may reflect a read error.

TCR beta cDNA came from about 500 ng total RNA, primed with a constant-region primer. Slightly modified ARM-PCR served as the procedure for the TCR beta libraries. These libraries came from three rounds of nested multiplex PCR. Each of the first two PCR rounds ran roughly 9 cycles with TRBV1-TRBV30 forward and C-beta reverse primers. MiXCR, run by TCRdb on the multiplex PCR reads, gives a single entry per CDR3 protein. The sample records some 320,000 distinct CDR3 sequences, roughly two thirds being singletons. The germline CDR1 and CDR2 sequences are SQVTM and ANQGSEA. This CDR3 is built from 14 residues.

Input material: peripheral blood. J is TRBJ1-1 and V is TRBV29-1; D is ambiguous. This clonotype was obtained from a man in his forties with primary liver carcinoma and hepatitis B virus infection. The CDR3 nucleotides read TGCAGCGTTGAAGATGTGAGAGCTAACATTGAAGCTTTCTTT. The encoded protein is CSVEDVRANIEAFF.